This TCR beta chain was observed in a study of response to subunit inactivated influenza vaccine. Whole-study results and caveats: With each seasonal influenza vaccination, the authors suggested, few new T cells are recruited.

Regarding this clonotype: The antigen remains unidentified.

V lost 2 bases and J 3 bases, leaving 14 bases between the germline ends. Germline values: CDR1 SGHAT, CDR2 FQNNGV. CDR3 length equals 16 residues. TCRdb reprocessed the RT-PCR reads via MiXCR and lists one record per CDR3 protein. Seen here are hundreds of thousands of distinct CDR3 sequences, approximately 11% observed once, and the top ten hold 9.5% to 15%. The chain uses TRBV11-2 and TRBJ2-1; no clear D gene. This receptor was taken from a man over 45 who received an inactivated influenza vaccine. The specimen was PBMCs from blood, collected about 40 days after vaccination. CDR3 region: CASSLSRSTLYNEQFF. CDR3 bases: TGTGCCAGCAGCTTATCGCGGTCTACCCTCTACAATGAGCAGTTCTTC.